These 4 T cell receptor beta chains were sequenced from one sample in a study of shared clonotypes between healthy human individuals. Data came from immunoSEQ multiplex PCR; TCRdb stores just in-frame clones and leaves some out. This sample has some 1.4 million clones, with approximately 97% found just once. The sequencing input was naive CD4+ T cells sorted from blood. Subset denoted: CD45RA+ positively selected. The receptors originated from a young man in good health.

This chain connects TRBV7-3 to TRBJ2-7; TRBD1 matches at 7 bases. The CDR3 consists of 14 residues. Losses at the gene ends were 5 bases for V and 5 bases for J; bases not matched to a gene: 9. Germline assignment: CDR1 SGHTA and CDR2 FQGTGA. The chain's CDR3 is CASSRDRVSNEQYF. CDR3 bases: TGTGCCAGCAGCCGAGACAGGGTATCGAACGAGCAGTACTTC.

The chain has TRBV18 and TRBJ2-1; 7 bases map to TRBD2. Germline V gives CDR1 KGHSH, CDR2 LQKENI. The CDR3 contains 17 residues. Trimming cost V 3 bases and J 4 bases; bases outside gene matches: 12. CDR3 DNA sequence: TGTGCCAGCTCACCCGTAGCGCGTCAGGGAGGGTACAATGAGCAGTTCTTC. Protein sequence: CASSPVARQGGYNEQFF.

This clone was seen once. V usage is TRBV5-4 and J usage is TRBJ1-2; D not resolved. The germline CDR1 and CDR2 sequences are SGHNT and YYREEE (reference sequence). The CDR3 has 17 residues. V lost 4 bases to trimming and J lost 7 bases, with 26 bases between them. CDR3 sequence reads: CASSTYTGTPRIGGYTF. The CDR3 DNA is TGTGCCAGCAGCACGTATACCGGAACACCACGAATTGGTGGCTACACCTTC.

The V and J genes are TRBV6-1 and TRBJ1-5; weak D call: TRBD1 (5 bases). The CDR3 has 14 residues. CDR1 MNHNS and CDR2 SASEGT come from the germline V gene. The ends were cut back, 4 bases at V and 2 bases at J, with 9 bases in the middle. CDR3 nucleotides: TGTGCCAGCAGTGTCAGGGAGCGCAATCAGCCCCAGCATTTT. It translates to CASSVRERNQPQHF.